This TCR beta chain was documented in a study of blood T cell repertoires in COVID-19. Study as a whole: From the United States, Italy and Spain came samples of acute and convalescent COVID-19. T cells, B-cell-depleted T cells, or PBMCs supplied cDNA or gDNA.

Under the authors' procedure: Amplifying reference gene primers gave estimates of nucleated cell counts. TCRdb's table, derived via immunoSEQ multiplex PCR, lists solely in-frame clones and lacks some. The V and J calls and clone size come from that table; D and trimming were worked out from the DNA. The table shows approximately 20,000 clones, with approximately 85% occurring only once. The CDR3 is 18 residues long. J was trimmed by 3 bases and V by 4 bases; bases with no gene match: 10. In germline, CDR1 is SGHTA, CDR2 FQGNSA. Sequenced material: peripheral blood. The chain uses TRBV7-2 and TRBJ2-5, with 14 bases aligning to TRBD2. This sequence originates from a man older than 75 with acute or convalescent COVID-19. The CDR3 DNA sequence: TGTGCCAGCAGCTCCTCCAAATGGACTAGCGGGGGGAAAGAGACCCAGTACTTC. Translation: CASSSSKWTSGGKETQYF.